The sequence of this T cell receptor beta chain was determined in a study of identical twins. TCRdb called the 5' RACE reads again in MiXCR, with one record for every CDR3 protein. The sample contains roughly 470,000 distinct CDR3 sequences, 14% of which appear only once. This clonotype was recorded a few times. The CDR3 extends over 16 amino acids. J was trimmed by 3 bases and V by 1 base; bases with no gene match: 3. The germline V gene has CDR1 MGHRA and CDR2 YSYEKL. The same sample was also used in a study of yellow fever vaccine responses in identical twins.

Sequenced input: CD4+ T cells sorted from blood. The rearrangement uses TRBV4-1 and TRBJ2-2, with TRBD2 matching over 9 bases. The clonotype originates from a woman aged 18-35 years in good health. CDR3 coding DNA: TGCGCCAGCAGCCAAGTTAGCGGGAGCGACACCGGGGAGCTGTTTTTT. As protein: CASSQVSGSDTGELFF.